The 32 T cell receptor beta chains listed next were all sequenced from one sample in a study of PD-1 blockade in classical Hodgkin lymphoma. Sample time point: cycle 4 day 1 (C4D1), after six to seven weeks of nivolumab. All patients relapsed after autologous stem cell transplantation, and brentuximab vedotin exposure varied. Repertoires were generated with immunoSEQ multiplex PCR, while TCRdb's copy carries only in-frame clones and drops some. In the table there are about 93,000 clones, roughly 78% of which are singletons. The specimen comprised peripheral blood mononuclear cells (PBMCs), sampled before the fourth cycle of nivolumab. The receptors were gathered from a human donor with classical Hodgkin lymphoma.

The chain is built from TRBV6-5 and TRBJ1-5; no firm D call. The V and J ends lost 2 bases and 0 bases respectively, with 8 bases between them. CDR1 is MNHEY and CDR2 is SVGAGI in the germline V gene. The CDR3 is made up of 15 amino acids. CDR3 loop: CASSYPFYSNQPQHF. The DNA for the CDR3 is TGTGCCAGCAGTTACCCGTTTTATAGCAATCAGCCCCAGCATTTT.

The chain joins TRBV19 to TRBJ2-5, with 7 bases identical to TRBD1. This CDR3 comprises 15 residues. Germline CDR1 and CDR2: LNHDA and SQIVND (reference sequence). J lost 3 bases, V lost 4 bases, and 8 bases had no gene match. The CDR3 DNA is TGTGCCAGTAGTACTACAGGGGCAAAAGAAGAGACCCAGTACTTC. As protein: CASSTTGAKEETQYF.

This chain joins TRBV27 and TRBJ1-5; 9 bases line up with TRBD1. V was clipped by 4 bases and J by 3 bases; unmatched bases: 7. This CDR3 comprises 16 residues. Germline-derived CDR1 and CDR2 are MNHEY and SMNVEV (reference sequence). The CDR3 DNA sequence: TGTGCCAGCAGTTCGTTTGGACAGGGGTACAATCAGCCCCAGCATTTT. As protein: CASSSFGQGYNQPQHF.

The chain recombines TRBV28 with TRBJ1-1, with 7 bases that match TRBD1. Trimming cost V 8 bases and J 2 bases; bases outside gene matches: 11. This CDR3 comprises 15 residues. Germline loops: CDR1 MDHEN, CDR2 SYDVKM. CDR3 in DNA: TGTGCCAGCCGTATTCCGGGACAGATAAACACTGAAGCTTTCTTT. It is translated as CASRIPGQINTEAFF.

In this sample, this clone turned up a few times. The chain couples TRBV4-3 to TRBJ2-5; TRBD1 matches at 7 bases. Germline V lookup: CDR1 LGHNA, CDR2 YSLEER. This CDR3 has 16 residues. With 3 bases clipped from V and 5 bases from J, the junction kept 12 bases outside the gene matches. CDR3 sequence reads: CASSQSAAQGVETQYF. The CDR3 DNA reads as TGCGCCAGCAGCCAGTCGGCAGCCCAGGGGGTGGAGACCCAGTACTTC.

CDR3 amino acids: CASSYSGQSDTQYF. CDR3 nucleotides: TGTGCCAGCAGTTACTCCGGACAGTCAGATACGCAGTATTTT. The chain couples TRBV6-6 to TRBJ2-3; D is possibly TRBD1 (6 bases). From germline, CDR1 is MNHNY and CDR2 SVGAGI (reference sequence). The CDR3 sequence is 14 residues long. The germline V and J ends were trimmed by 0 bases and 4 bases, with 8 bases remaining between them.

This sequence joins TRBV2 and TRBJ1-6; unclear D gene. Trimming took 4 bases from V and 19 from J, leaving 14 bases between them. The germline gives CDR1 SNHLY, CDR2 FYNNEI. The CDR3 is made up of 11 amino acids. The CDR3 DNA is TGTGCCAGCAGTGGACATCTCCTCATACACTTT. This encodes CASSGHLLIHF.

V gene TRBV5-8 combines with J gene TRBJ2-5, with 9 positions matching TRBD2. The CDR3 spans 15 residues. The ends lost 0 bases at V and 5 bases at J; junction bases unmatched: 5. The germline CDR1 and CDR2 sequences are SGHTS and YDEGEE. CDR3 region: CASSLGAGGMETQYF. The CDR3 nucleotides are TGTGCCAGCAGCTTGGGAGCGGGGGGAATGGAGACCCAGTACTTC.

The chain employs TRBV7-9 and TRBJ2-7; perhaps TRBD2 as D (6 bases). From germline, CDR1 is SEHNR and CDR2 FQNEAQ (reference sequence). The CDR3 is 13 amino acids. Trimming stripped 2 bases from V and 4 bases from J, with 9 bases between. DNA of the CDR3: TGTGCCAGCAGCTTAATGCTAGCGTACGAGCAGTACTTC. Amino acids: CASSLMLAYEQYF.

The chain recombines TRBV5-4 with TRBJ2-5; possibly TRBD1 or TRBD2 for D (5 bases each). Matching the DNA end better, TRBJ2-7 makes the J call doubtful. CDR1 is SGHNT and CDR2 is YYREEE in the germline V gene (reference sequence). The CDR3 consists of 14 residues. The CDR3 coding sequence is TGTGCCAGCAGCTCCCTTGGGGGCTCCTACGAGCAGTACTTC. As protein: CASSSLGGSYEQYF.

Written as DNA, the CDR3 is TGTGCCAGCAGCTTAGGGATTGTGGATTCACCCCTCCACTTT. This sequence encodes CASSLGIVDSPLHF. This chain connects TRBV7-9 to TRBJ1-6; D remains unclear. V lost 1 base and J lost 8, with 9 bases in between. This CDR3 is built from 14 residues. Per the germline V gene, CDR1 is SEHNR and CDR2 is FQNEAQ (reference sequence). The full variable domain, completed using reference TRBV7-9 and TRBJ1-6, is DTGVSQNPRHKITKRGQNVTFRCDPISEHNRLYWYRQTLGQGPEFLTYFQNEAQLEKSRLLSDRFSAERPKGSFSTLEIQRTEQGDSAMYLCASSLGIVDSPLHFGNGTRLTVT.

The V call is TRBV18, the J call TRBJ1-1, with D perhaps TRBD1 (5 bases). Germline V gives CDR1 KGHSH, CDR2 LQKENI. The CDR3 is 13 residues long. Trimming stripped 1 base from V and 8 bases from J, with 11 bases between. The CDR3 nucleotides read TGTGCCAGCTCACCACGGGACCCCAGCGAAGCTTTCTTT. It encodes CASSPRDPSEAFF. Variable domain in full (rest from reference TRBV18 and TRBJ1-1): NAGVMQNPRHLVRRRGQEARLRCSPMKGHSHVYWYRQLPEEGLKFMVYLQKENIIDESGMPKERFSAEFPKEGPSILRIQQVVRGDSAAYFCASSPRDPSEAFFGQGTRLTVV.

The chain couples TRBV28 to TRBJ2-7; D unresolved. From germline, CDR1 is MDHEN and CDR2 SYDVKM. V dropped 4 bases and J dropped 6 bases, with 10 bases sitting between them. This CDR3 is built from 12 residues. DNA for the CDR3: TGTGCCAGCAGTTCATTTATAGCCGAGCAGTACTTC. Translating it yields CASSSFIAEQYF.

The chain combines TRBV9 with TRBJ1-4, with D possibly TRBD1 on 5 matching bases. V lost 4 bases to trimming and J lost 4 bases, with 8 bases between them. This CDR3 comprises 13 residues. Germline values: CDR1 SGDLS, CDR2 YYNGEE. For the CDR3, the DNA is TGTGCCAGCAGCATAGGGGTTAATGAAAAACTGTTTTTT. It is translated as CASSIGVNEKLFF.

The chain joins TRBV13 to TRBJ2-7; 7 nucleotides agree with TRBD2. CDR1 PRHDT and CDR2 FYEKMQ come from the germline V gene (reference sequence). The junction had 6 bases not matched to a gene; V was cut back by 5 bases and J by 5 bases. This CDR3 region has 13 residues. Here the CDR3 DNA reads TGTGCCAGCAGCACCTTACTAGCGAACGAGCAGTACTTC. Its translation is CASSTLLANEQYF.

The table lists this clone with a count of one. J is TRBJ2-1 and V is TRBV30, with D perhaps TRBD2 (5 bases). The V gene lost 8 bases and the J gene lost 4 bases, with 18 bases spanning the gap. CDR3 size: 14 residues. Germline-derived CDR1 and CDR2 are GTSNPN and SVGIG (reference sequence). The CDR3 region is CARDGPLGYNEQFF. The CDR3 nucleotides are TGTGCCCGGGATGGGCCCCTCGGGTACAATGAGCAGTTCTTC. The full variable domain, in which reference TRBV30 and TRBJ2-1 provide the parts outside the CDR3, is SQTIHQWPATLVQPVGSPLSLECTVEGTSNPNLYWYRQAAGRGLQLLFYSVGIGQISSEVPQNLSASRPQDRQFILSSKKLLLSDSGFYLCARDGPLGYNEQFFGPGTRLTVL.

Here the CDR3 DNA reads TGTGCCAGCACAGGGTCCTACGAGCAGTACTTC. Protein: CASTGSYEQYF. V and J are TRBV2 and TRBJ2-7; tentatively, D is TRBD1 (5 bases). The germline V gene encodes CDR1 SNHLY and CDR2 FYNNEI. The ends were cut back, 7 bases at V and 1 base at J, with 5 bases in the middle. The CDR3 totals 11 residues.

The DNA for the CDR3 is TGTGCCAGCAGTTACTTGGCGGGAGGGGCAGATACGCAGTATTTT. Its translation is CASSYLAGGADTQYF. The chain uses TRBV6-5 and TRBJ2-3, with 9 positions matching TRBD2. The CDR3 totals 15 residues. V lost 1 base, J lost 4 bases, and 3 bases stayed unmatched. The germline V gene encodes CDR1 MNHEY and CDR2 SVGAGI.

The V call is TRBV7-6, the J call TRBJ2-5; D is perhaps TRBD1 (5 bases). V dropped 5 bases and J dropped 2 bases, with 15 bases sitting between them. CDR1 and CDR2 (germline): SGHVS, FNYEAQ. This CDR3 region has 15 residues. CDR3 region: CASSPAGAIQETQYF. The CDR3, as DNA: TGTGCCAGCAGCCCAGCTGGGGCGATTCAAGAGACCCAGTACTTC.

J is TRBJ1-4 and V is TRBV25-1; no clear D. This CDR3 has 13 amino acids. Germline CDR1 reads MGHDK; CDR2 reads SYGVNS. V lost 5 bases, J lost 5 bases, and 9 bases lay in between. The CDR3 nucleotides read TGTGCCAGCAGTTTCCCGGCGAATGAAAAACTGTTTTTT. This translates into CASSFPANEKLFF.

Only a few counts were recorded for this clone. The chain links TRBV19 to TRBJ2-7; 8 positions agree with TRBD2. This CDR3 spans 13 amino acids. Losses at the gene ends were 5 bases for V and 3 bases for J; bases not matched to a gene: 3. Germline CDR1 and CDR2: LNHDA and SQIVND (reference sequence). CDR3 sequence (DNA): TGTGCCAGTAGTGCTGCGGGGGGCTACGAGCAGTACTTC. Translation gives CASSAAGGYEQYF. The full variable domain, its missing parts supplied by reference TRBV19 and TRBJ2-7, is DGGITQSPKYLFRKEGQNVTLSCEQNLNHDAMYWYRQDPGQGLRLIYYSQIVNDFQKGDIAEGYSVSREKKESFPLTVTSAQKNPTAFYLCASSAAGGYEQYFGPGTRLTVT.

This clone was observed a few times. V usage is TRBV5-4 and J usage is TRBJ1-2, with 7 bases matching TRBD1. The germline V gene has CDR1 SGHNT and CDR2 YYREEE (reference sequence). V shed 1 base and J 5 bases; nucleotides not matched to a gene: 8. The CDR3 length is 15 residues. The CDR3 nucleotides read TGTGCCAGCAGCTTGCAGAAGGGGGCGCAATATGGCTACACCTTC. This sequence encodes CASSLQKGAQYGYTF.

By sample fraction, this clone is medium-sized. This chain links TRBV19 with TRBJ1-1; D uncertain. The length of the CDR3 is 14 residues. V dropped 7 bases and J dropped 5 bases, with 17 bases sitting between them. Germline V CDR1 and CDR2: LNHDA, SQIVND (reference sequence). Here the CDR3 reads CASKGTYGSTEAFF. CDR3 coding DNA: TGTGCCAGTAAAGGCACATACGGTTCGACTGAAGCTTTCTTT.

V usage is TRBV4-1 and J usage is TRBJ2-7; 11 bases match TRBD2. Trimming cost V 1 base and J 2 bases; bases outside gene matches: 7. Germline V gene data show CDR1 as MGHRA and CDR2 as YSYEKL. This CDR3 region has 17 residues. The CDR3 DNA follows: TGCGCCAGCAGCCAAGTTGGTAGCGGGAGGGACACCTACGAGCAGTACTTC. Protein: CASSQVGSGRDTYEQYF.

The V and J genes are TRBV9 and TRBJ2-7, with TRBD1 identical over 9 bases. The J segment lost 7 bases and the V segment lost 3 bases, leaving 8 bases of the junction unmatched. The germline V gene has CDR1 SGDLS and CDR2 YYNGEE. This CDR3 spans 14 amino acids. CDR3 bases: TGTGCCAGCAGCGCGGGACAGGGAATTCGGGAGCAGTACTTC. This encodes CASSAGQGIREQYF.

The chain uses TRBV28 and TRBJ2-4; 10 nucleotides align to TRBD1. The CDR3 has 13 residues. V gave up 6 bases and J gave up 5 bases; unmatched junction bases: 1. Germline V gives CDR1 MDHEN, CDR2 SYDVKM. The CDR3 bases are TGTGCCAGCAGGGGGACAGGGGAAAACATTCAGTACTTC. Translated, it gives CASRGTGENIQYF. Drawing the rest from reference TRBV28 and TRBJ2-4, the complete variable domain is DVKVTQSSRYLVKRTGEKVFLECVQDMDHENMFWYRQDPGLGLRLIYFSYDVKMKEKGDIPEGYSVSREKKERFSLILESASTNQTSMYLCASRGTGENIQYFGAGTRLSVL.

The J gene is TRBJ2-5, the V gene TRBV18; the D is unclear. The CDR3 is 10 amino acids. Trimming shortened V by 5 bases and J by 3 bases, and 1 base separated the two germline ends. CDR1 and CDR2 from the germline V gene are KGHSH and LQKENI. The CDR3 reads CASSEETQYF. In DNA form, the CDR3 reads TGTGCCAGCTCAGAAGAGACCCAGTACTTC. Variable domain in full (rest from reference TRBV18 and TRBJ2-5): NAGVMQNPRHLVRRRGQEARLRCSPMKGHSHVYWYRQLPEEGLKFMVYLQKENIIDESGMPKERFSAEFPKEGPSILRIQQVVRGDSAAYFCASSEETQYFGPGTRLLVL.

As to this clone: The junction does not match germline at one end; this may be a read error. The genes are TRBV20-1 and TRBJ1-2; D is ambiguous. Germline V lookup: CDR1 DFQATT, CDR2 SNEGSKA (reference sequence). CDR3 length: 11 residues. The DNA of the CDR3 is TGCAGGGCTAGTAACGGGAATGGCTACACCTTC. It codes for CRASNGNGYTF.

This clone has only one observation. The chain combines TRBV7-6 with TRBJ2-6; possible D gene TRBD1, 5 bases. Germline V lookup: CDR1 SGHVS, CDR2 FNYEAQ. The CDR3 extends over 17 amino acids. With 5 bases removed from V and 2 bases from J, the gap between germline ends came to 16 bases. The CDR3 bases are TGTGCCAGCAGCCAAAGGGGCACCCCCACTGGGGCCAACGTCCTGACTTTC. The encoded protein is CASSQRGTPTGANVLTF.

The chain's CDR3 is CASGPLTGVACTGELFF. The CDR3 bases are TGCGCCAGCGGCCCCTTAACAGGGGTAGCGTGCACCGGGGAGCTGTTTTTT. This chain joins TRBV10-1 and TRBJ2-2; 7 bases are shared with TRBD1. Germline CDR1 is WNHNN and CDR2 is SYGVQD (reference sequence). CDR3 length: 17 residues. Unmatched junction bases numbered 16, after V lost 8 bases and J lost 4 bases.

This clone has only a few counts. The CDR3 DNA sequence: TGTGCCAGCAGTGAGACAGTTTCGGAGACCCAGTACTTC. Translated: CASSETVSETQYF. The chain has TRBV25-1 and TRBJ2-5, with TRBD1 as a possible D gene (5 bases). This CDR3 spans 13 amino acids. Germline V gene data show CDR1 as MGHDK and CDR2 as SYGVNS. V lost 3 bases and J 5 bases, leaving 10 bases between the germline ends.

V is TRBV7-3 and J is TRBJ2-5, with 9 bases aligning to TRBD1. Germline V CDR1 and CDR2: SGHTA, FQGTGA. V dropped 2 bases and J dropped 2; count of bases not matched to a gene: 3. There are 15 residues in the CDR3. CDR3 in DNA: TGTGCCAGCAGCTTATACAGGGGGCGTCAAGAGACCCAGTACTTC. Amino acids: CASSLYRGRQETQYF.